A selection of T cell receptor beta chains follows, all from one sample in a study of blood T cells in healthy people across ages. TCRdb re-called the 5' RACE reads with MiXCR, one entry per CDR3 protein. The sample lists fewer than 2,000,000 distinct CDR3 sequences, around 42% occurring once. Sample: blood. The receptors stem from a human donor in good health. CDR3s include the opening cysteine and the closing phenylalanine or tryptophan. Fields, in order: clone size, V gene, D gene, J gene, CDR3 protein, CDR3 DNA. A D gene is named only where the DNA matches it firmly. Clone size is not always given. Where it is, it says once, few, many or a class for expanded clones.

.	TRBV7-8	.	TRBJ2-3	CASSLRQYATDTQYF	TGTGCCAGCAGCCTGCGACAGTACGCTACAGATACGCAGTATTTT
few	TRBV7-2	TRBD1	TRBJ2-3	CASSLRTGSLNTQYF	TGTGCCAGCAGCTTACGGACAGGTTCCCTGAATACGCAGTATTTT
.	TRBV10-2	.	TRBJ2-7	CASSEYTRDGYEQYF	TGCGCCAGCAGTGAGTACACCCGGGACGGATACGAGCAGTACTTC
.	TRBV5-1	.	TRBJ2-4	CATRAGSEQYF	TGCGCCACCCGAGCAGGGAGTGAGCAGTACTTC
.	TRBV29-1	TRBD2	TRBJ2-2	CSAGLAGGSGELFF	TGCAGCGCGGGACTAGCGGGGGGATCCGGGGAGCTGTTTTTT
.	TRBV20-1	TRBD1	TRBJ2-7	CSARSRTGLGGSYEQYF	TGCAGTGCTAGGTCCAGGACAGGGCTCGGGGGCTCCTACGAGCAGTACTTC
.	TRBV5-1	.	TRBJ2-5	CASSLAVTQYF	TGCGCCAGCAGCTTGGCGGTGACCCAGTACTTC
.	TRBV20-1	.	TRBJ2-2	CSAPGLNTGELFF	TGCAGTGCTCCGGGACTCAACACCGGGGAGCTGTTTTTT
few	TRBV6-2/TRBV6-3	.	TRBJ2-4	CASSYGPGRSGKNIQYF	TGTGCCAGCAGTTACGGGCCAGGGCGGTCGGGCAAAAACATTCAGTACTTC
.	TRBV11-2	TRBD2	TRBJ2-4	CASSLASASGEQYF	TGTGCCAGCAGCTTAGCTTCGGCTAGCGGGGAGCAGTACTTC
.	TRBV30	.	TRBJ1-2	CGHILANYGYTF	TGTGGTCATATTTTAGCTAACTATGGCTACACCTTC
few	TRBV6-1	.	TRBJ2-7	CASSEGGTYEQYF	TGTGCCAGCAGTGAAGGCGGAACCTACGAGCAGTACTTC
.	TRBV11-2	TRBD2	TRBJ2-3	CASSLSSGTLRWRGGSADTQYF	TGTGCCAGCAGCTTATCTTCTGGCACACTCCGTTGGCGGGGGGGCTCGGCAGATACGCAGTATTTT
.	TRBV7-2	TRBD1	TRBJ1-1	CASSLAGTAGLEAFF	TGTGCCAGCAGCTTAGCCGGGACAGCGGGCCTTGAAGCTTTCTTT
.	TRBV7-9	.	TRBJ2-3	CASGERLGDTQYF	TGTGCCAGCGGCGAAAGACTCGGAGATACGCAGTATTTT
few	TRBV9	.	TRBJ2-3	CASSVGSVGSYTDTQYF	TGTGCCAGCAGCGTAGGGTCGGTAGGGTCCTACACAGATACGCAGTATTTT
.	TRBV29-1	TRBD1	TRBJ1-2	CSVGLTGANYGYTF	TGCAGCGTTGGGTTGACAGGGGCTAACTATGGCTACACCTTC
.	TRBV4-3	TRBD2	TRBJ2-3	CASSQELAGGPLDTQYF	TGCGCCAGCAGCCAAGAGCTAGCGGGGGGGCCGTTAGATACGCAGTATTTT
few	TRBV6-1	TRBD2	TRBJ2-7	CASKRDRPYEQYF	TGTGCCAGCAAGCGGGACCGACCCTACGAGCAGTACTTC
.	TRBV18	.	TRBJ2-1	CASSQSGRYNEQFF	TGTGCCAGCTCACAATCGGGGAGATACAATGAGCAGTTCTTC
.	TRBV15	.	TRBJ2-1	CATSNDTGNYFYNEQFF	TGTGCCACCAGCAACGATACAGGGAACTATTTCTACAATGAGCAGTTCTTC
many	TRBV29-1	.	TRBJ2-5	CSALTRGETQYF	TGCAGCGCTCTGACTAGGGGTGAGACCCAGTACTTC
.	TRBV20-1	.	TRBJ2-1	CSALMPGAGNEQFF	TGCAGTGCACTTATGCCCGGGGCTGGGAATGAGCAGTTCTTC
.	TRBV4-3	.	TRBJ2-7	CASSQGGVAAFYEQYF	TGCGCCAGCAGCCAAGGGGGGGTAGCAGCCTTCTACGAGCAGTACTTC
.	TRBV28	.	TRBJ2-3	CASSGYERLEADTQYF	TGTGCCAGCAGCGGGTACGAGCGGCTAGAGGCAGATACGCAGTATTTT
few	TRBV6-4	TRBD2	TRBJ2-3	CAISDSDGGAGTDAQYF	TGTGCCATCAGTGACTCGGACGGGGGGGCTGGCACAGATGCGCAGTATTTT
.	TRBV7-2	TRBD2	TRBJ2-7	CASSRTRTSGGAYEQYF	TGTGCCAGCAGCCGAACAAGGACTAGCGGGGGGGCGTACGAGCAGTACTTC
.	TRBV6-6	TRBD1	TRBJ2-1	CASRETGSSYEQFF	TGTGCCAGCAGGGAGACAGGGTCGTCCTACGAGCAGTTCTTC
few	TRBV7-9	TRBD1	TRBJ2-3	CASSTTGGLTDTQYF	TGTGCCAGCAGCACGACAGGGGGCCTCACAGATACGCAGTATTTT
.	TRBV7-8	.	TRBJ1-6	CASSPSLGVLSPLHF	TGTGCCAGCAGCCCATCCCTAGGTGTTCTTTCACCCCTCCACTTT
few	TRBV20-1	TRBD2	TRBJ2-1	CSAEPGLAGGEQFF	TGCAGTGCTGAGCCGGGACTAGCGGGGGGGGAGCAGTTCTTC
few	TRBV10-3	TRBD1	TRBJ1-6	CAISESRQGANSPLHF	TGTGCCATCAGTGAGTCTCGACAGGGGGCGAATTCACCCCTCCACTTT
few	TRBV7-2	.	TRBJ1-5	CASSFTGRNQPQHF	TGTGCCAGCAGCTTTACAGGTCGCAATCAGCCCCAGCATTTT
once	TRBV7-2	TRBD2	TRBJ2-7	CASSKAGEVHEQYF	TGTGCCAGCAGCAAGGCGGGGGAAGTGCACGAGCAGTACTTC
.	TRBV6-6	.	TRBJ2-3	CASSYYRNTDTQYF	TGTGCCAGCAGTTACTATAGAAACACAGATACGCAGTATTTT
.	TRBV6-2/TRBV6-3	TRBD2	TRBJ2-3	CAGSYSPGSGGADTQYF	TGTGCCGGCAGTTACTCCCCGGGTAGCGGGGGAGCAGATACGCAGTATTTT
.	TRBV12-3/TRBV12-4	.	TRBJ2-3	CASSFSGSHTDVQYF	TGTGCCAGCAGTTTCTCAGGATCTCACACAGATGTGCAGTATTTT
.	TRBV20-1	.	TRBJ1-1	CSASRGSANTEAFF	TGCAGTGCTTCAAGAGGGTCAGCGAACACTGAAGCTTTCTTT
.	TRBV12-3/TRBV12-4	TRBD1	TRBJ1-2	CASSSDRGFSGYTF	TGTGCCAGCAGTTCGGACAGGGGGTTTAGTGGCTACACCTTC
.	TRBV30	.	TRBJ2-5	CAWNMGAAQETQYF	TGTGCCTGGAATATGGGGGCGGCTCAAGAGACCCAGTACTTC
.	TRBV7-9	.	TRBJ2-7	CASSLRGEKGTYERYF	TGTGCCAGCAGCCTCAGGGGCGAGAAGGGAACCTACGAGCGGTACTTC
few	TRBV5-6	.	TRBJ2-3	CASSLPAGSTDTQYF	TGTGCCAGCAGCTTGCCTGCGGGGAGCACAGATACGCAGTATTTT
.	TRBV5-1	.	TRBJ1-1	CASSPGQFFAEAFF	TGCGCCAGCAGCCCCGGACAGTTTTTCGCTGAAGCTTTCTTT
.	TRBV20-1	.	TRBJ2-5	CSAREYVFQETQYF	TGCAGTGCTAGAGAATACGTCTTCCAAGAGACCCAGTACTTC
few	TRBV13	.	TRBJ1-5	CASSSIGGGASGNQPQHF	TGTGCCAGCAGCTCTATCGGGGGGGGCGCTTCGGGCAATCAGCCCCAGCATTTT
few	TRBV15	TRBD1	TRBJ2-6	CATRSGGSSGANVLTF	TGTGCCACCAGGTCAGGGGGCAGCTCTGGGGCCAACGTCCTGACTTTC
.	TRBV5-1	TRBD2	TRBJ2-7	CASSPDRRGTNEQYF	TGCGCCAGCAGCCCAGACCGGCGGGGGACCAACGAGCAGTACTTC
few	TRBV20-1	TRBD1	TRBJ2-7	CSARGTASYEQYF	TGCAGTGCTAGGGGGACAGCCTCCTACGAGCAGTACTTC
few	TRBV4-2	.	TRBJ2-7	CASSQPLSYEQYF	TGTGCCAGCAGCCAACCCCTAAGCTACGAGCAGTACTTC
.	TRBV7-2	.	TRBJ1-2	CASSLGVGKGYTF	TGTGCCAGCAGCTTGGGGGTCGGTAAGGGCTACACCTTC
few	TRBV6-5	.	TRBJ1-2	CASSYFGAKGGYTF	TGTGCCAGCAGTTACTTTGGGGCGAAGGGTGGCTACACCTTC
.	TRBV7-3	TRBD2	TRBJ2-3	CAGGLGPSGTTDTQYF	TGTGCCGGCGGCTTAGGGCCTAGCGGGACCACAGATACGCAGTATTTT